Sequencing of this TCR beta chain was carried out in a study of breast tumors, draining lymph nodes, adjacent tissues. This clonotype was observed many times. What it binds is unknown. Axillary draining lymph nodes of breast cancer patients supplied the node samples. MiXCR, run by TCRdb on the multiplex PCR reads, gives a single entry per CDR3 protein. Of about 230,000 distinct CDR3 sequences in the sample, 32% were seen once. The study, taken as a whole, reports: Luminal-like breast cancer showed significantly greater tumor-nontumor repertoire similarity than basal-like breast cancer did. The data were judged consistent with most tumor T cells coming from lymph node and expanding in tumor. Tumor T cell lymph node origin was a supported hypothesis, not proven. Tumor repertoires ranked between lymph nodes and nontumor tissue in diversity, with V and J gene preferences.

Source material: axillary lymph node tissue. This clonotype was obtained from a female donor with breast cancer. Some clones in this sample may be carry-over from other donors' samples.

CDR3: CASSYLPPRRNEQYF. The CDR3 nucleotides read TGTGCCAGCAGTTACCTGCCGCCCCGGAGGAACGAGCAGTACTTC. The V call is TRBV6-5, the J call TRBJ2-7, with TRBD2 as a possible D gene (5 bases). The CDR3 contains 15 residues. V lost 2 bases to trimming and J lost 5 bases, with 16 bases between them. CDR1 is MNHEY and CDR2 is SVGAGI in the germline V gene.